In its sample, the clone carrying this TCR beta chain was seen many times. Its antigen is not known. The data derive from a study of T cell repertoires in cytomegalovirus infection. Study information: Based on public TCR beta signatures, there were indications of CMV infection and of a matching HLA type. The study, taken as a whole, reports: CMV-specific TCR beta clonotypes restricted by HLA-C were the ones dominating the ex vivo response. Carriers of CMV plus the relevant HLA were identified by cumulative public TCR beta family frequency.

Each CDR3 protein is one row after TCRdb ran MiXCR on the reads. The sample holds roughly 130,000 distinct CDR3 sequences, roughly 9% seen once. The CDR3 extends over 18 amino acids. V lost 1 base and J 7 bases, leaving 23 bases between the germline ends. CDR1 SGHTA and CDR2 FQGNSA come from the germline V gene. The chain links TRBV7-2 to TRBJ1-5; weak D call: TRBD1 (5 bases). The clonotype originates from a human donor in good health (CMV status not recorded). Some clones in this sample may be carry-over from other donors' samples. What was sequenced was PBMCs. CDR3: CASSLVASGDPQFQPQHF. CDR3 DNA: TGTGCCAGCAGCTTAGTCGCCTCCGGGGACCCTCAATTCCAGCCCCAGCATTTT.